This T cell receptor beta chain is from a study of identifying expanded T cells in peripheral blood. Note on this clone: Its antigen is as yet unknown.

Libraries were prepared by immunoSEQ multiplex PCR; TCRdb keeps only in-frame clonotypes and omits some of them. The sample records around 100,000 clones, 75% to 90% being singletons. Healthy donors had no documented immune events, such as infections, while sampled. Study-wide findings and caveats: Variance in clone template counts between approximately two-week samples significantly increased with total template count across all healthy donors. Technical replicates showed about 1.2 changed clones; about two weeks around 15; four weeks 19.

The germline gives CDR1 SGHRS, CDR2 YFSETQ. Between the trimmed V and J ends, which lost 4 bases and 5 bases, there was a span of 18 bases. The CDR3 length is 16 residues. V and J are TRBV5-1 and TRBJ2-2, with a tentative D call TRBD2 (7 bases). Sequencing input: blood. The origin of this receptor is a person between 18 and 75 years old in good health. The CDR3 reads CASSPQGREGTGELFF. The DNA for the CDR3 is TGCGCCAGCAGCCCACAGGGCAGGGAGGGAACCGGGGAGCTGTTTTTT.